This record looks at one T cell receptor (beta chain) sequence and its context. This sample was taken from a study of T cells in localized non-small cell lung cancer. The repertoire was sequenced with immunoSEQ multiplex PCR; TCRdb's copy has only in-frame clones and lacks some. The repertoire includes about 35,000 clones, under 95% of them detected once, and approximately 12% sits in the top ten. Germline lookup yields CDR1 LNHDA and CDR2 SQIVND (reference sequence). V lost 3 bases and J lost 3, with 9 bases in between. The length of the CDR3 is 14 residues. This chain joins TRBV19 and TRBJ1-5; D might be TRBD1 (5 bases). This sample comprised peripheral blood mononuclear cells, obtained before any cancer treatment. The sequence was collected from a female donor of 60 years or more with stage II lung adenocarcinoma. The CDR3 reads CASSMGGYNQPQHF. In nucleotides, the CDR3 is TGTGCCAGTAGTATGGGGGGGTACAATCAGCCCCAGCATTTT. The whole variable domain, filled in from reference TRBV19 and TRBJ1-5, reads DGGITQSPKYLFRKEGQNVTLSCEQNLNHDAMYWYRQDPGQGLRLIYYSQIVNDFQKGDIAEGYSVSREKKESFPLTVTSAQKNPTAFYLCASSMGGYNQPQHFGDGTRLSIL.